This TCR beta chain was recorded in a study of blood T cell repertoires in COVID-19. Study context: The United States, Italy and Spain provided the acute and convalescent COVID-19 samples. The analysed material was cDNA or gDNA that came from T cells, B-cell-depleted T cells, or PBMCs.

The assay was immunoSEQ multiplex PCR, and TCRdb's table has in-frame clones only and misses some. The table has about 100,000 clones, approximately 89% seen once; the top ten hold 2% to 2.5%. The CDR3 spans 12 residues. Germline CDR1 SGHVS, CDR2 FNYEAQ. Between the trimmed V and J ends, which lost 3 bases and 8 bases, there was a span of 9 bases. This chain links TRBV7-6 with TRBJ2-3, with D possibly matching TRBD2 (5 bases). The specimen was peripheral blood. The source of this sequence is a middle-aged man with active COVID-19. The CDR3 DNA follows: TGTGCCAGCAGCTTGGTCGCGGGTACGCAGTATTTT. Protein: CASSLVAGTQYF.